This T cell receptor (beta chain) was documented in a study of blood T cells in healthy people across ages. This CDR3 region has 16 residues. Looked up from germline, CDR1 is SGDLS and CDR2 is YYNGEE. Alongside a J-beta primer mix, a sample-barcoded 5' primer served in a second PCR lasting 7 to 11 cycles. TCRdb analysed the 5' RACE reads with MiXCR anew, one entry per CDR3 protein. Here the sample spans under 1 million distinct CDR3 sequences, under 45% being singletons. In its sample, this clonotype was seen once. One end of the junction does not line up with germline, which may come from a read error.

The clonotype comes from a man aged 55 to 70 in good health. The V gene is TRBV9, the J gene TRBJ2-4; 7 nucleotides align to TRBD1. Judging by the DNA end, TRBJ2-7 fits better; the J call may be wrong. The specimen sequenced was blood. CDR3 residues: CASSVGRGSLSCEQYF. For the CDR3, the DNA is TGTGCCAGCAGCGTGGGCAGGGGGTCCCTATCCTGCGAGCAGTACTTC.